Following are 27 T cell receptor beta chains from one sample sequenced in a study of T-cell reconstitution after alpha-beta-depleted transplantation in children. Preparing the TCRbeta library involved the use of unique molecular identifiers. One entry per CDR3 protein results from TCRdb running MiXCR on the PCR reads. The sample lists 400,000 to 550,000 distinct CDR3 sequences; more than 9% were seen once. Material: PBMCs, obtained before TCRalphabeta/CD19-depleted stem cell transplant. The source of these receptors is a child aged 2 to 10 with inherited bone marrow failure, due to receive a stem cell transplant.

The chain employs TRBV20-1 and TRBJ2-2; no definite D call. This CDR3 comprises 13 residues. The V end was cut by 6 bases, the J end by 4 bases, with 12 bases between. CDR1 DFQATT and CDR2 SNEGSKA come from the germline V gene (reference sequence). The CDR3 protein is CSALRGITGELFF. The CDR3 DNA sequence: TGCAGTGCCCTCCGTGGGATCACCGGGGAGCTGTTTTTT.

This clonotype was counted many times. The rearrangement joins TRBV28 to TRBJ2-3; unclear D gene. V was clipped by 3 bases and J by 0 bases, with 13 bases between them. The CDR3 consists of 16 residues. Looked up from germline, CDR1 is MDHEN and CDR2 is SYDVKM. The chain's CDR3 is CASSFSPAASTDTQYF. The DNA of the CDR3 is TGTGCCAGCAGTTTCTCCCCGGCAGCTAGCACAGATACGCAGTATTTT.

This clonotype has ten or more counts. V gene TRBV20-1 combines with J gene TRBJ2-5, with no clear D. There are 16 residues in the CDR3. CDR1 is DFQATT and CDR2 is SNEGSKA in the germline V gene (reference sequence). V was cut by 4 bases and J by 4 bases, with 22 bases left in between. The DNA for the CDR3 is TGCAGTGCTAACCGATTACGGGTGGCGATGGTAGAGACCCAGTACTTC. Translating gives CSANRLRVAMVETQYF.

In its sample, this clonotype was seen many times. V and J are TRBV11-2 and TRBJ2-5, with D possibly TRBD2 on 6 matching bases. Deletions cut 5 bases from V and 1 base from J, with 20 bases between. The V gene's germline CDR1 is SGHAT and CDR2 FQNNGV. CDR3 size: 17 residues. The CDR3 bases are TGTGCCAGCAGCACGTGGAGGCGGGAAGGAATCCAAGAGACCCAGTACTTC. It codes for CASSTWRREGIQETQYF.

This clonotype was observed many times. V is TRBV5-1 and J is TRBJ1-1; no clear D gene. The V gene lost 0 bases and the J gene lost 4 bases, with 13 bases spanning the gap. Germline CDR1 SGHRS, CDR2 YFSETQ. This CDR3 is built from 15 residues. CDR3 region: CASSLEPGVSTEAFF. CDR3 DNA sequence: TGCGCCAGCAGCTTGGAACCTGGGGTTTCCACTGAAGCTTTCTTT. The entire variable domain, with the rest obtained from reference TRBV5-1 and TRBJ1-1, is as follows: KAGVTQTPRYLIKTRGQQVTLSCSPISGHRSVSWYQQTPGQGLQFLFEYFSETQRNKGNFPGRFSGRQFSNSRSEMNVSTLELGDSALYLCASSLEPGVSTEAFFGQGTRLTVV.

This clonotype has ten or more counts. The genes are TRBV29-1 and TRBJ2-7; 7 bases are shared with TRBD1. The V and J ends lost 8 bases and 0 bases, in that order; junction bases with no gene match: 7. The germline V gene encodes CDR1 SQVTM and CDR2 ANQGSEA. There are 13 residues in the CDR3. CDR3 sequence (DNA): TGCAGCACCCGACAGGGAAGCTCCTACGAGCAGTACTTC. Translating gives CSTRQGSSYEQYF.

This clonotype showed up just once. The CDR3 spells CASSLARPRTTDTQYF. The CDR3, as DNA: TGTGCCAGCAGCTTAGCGCGGCCTAGAACGACTGATACGCAGTATTTT. This sequence joins TRBV7-9 and TRBJ2-3; no clear D. Germline loops: CDR1 SEHNR, CDR2 FQNEAQ (reference sequence). This CDR3 comprises 16 residues. The V end was cut by 0 bases, the J end by 6 bases, with 16 bases between.

The CDR3 spells CASSLGQGAGRPYEQYF. CDR3 in DNA: TGTGCCAGCAGTTTAGGACAAGGGGCAGGTAGACCCTACGAGCAGTACTTC. V and J are TRBV27 and TRBJ2-7; maybe TRBD1 (5 bases). The CDR3 sequence is 17 residues long. Deletions cut 2 bases from V and 2 bases from J, with 19 bases between. Germline loops: CDR1 MNHEY, CDR2 SMNVEV (reference sequence).

This clonotype occurred a few times. The J gene is TRBJ1-2, the V gene TRBV27, with D unresolved. V lost 5 bases, J lost 6 bases, and 13 bases lay in between. The CDR3 contains 13 residues. Germline V lookup: CDR1 MNHEY, CDR2 SMNVEV (reference sequence). In DNA form, the CDR3 reads TGTGCCAGCAGTCCAAGCAGTGGGAATGGCTACACCTTC. Translation: CASSPSSGNGYTF.

This clonotype was detected many times. The genes are TRBV5-6 and TRBJ1-6; D is unresolved. Germline CDR1 reads SGHDT; CDR2 reads YYEEEE. V was trimmed by 2 bases and J by 7 bases, leaving 10 bases between them. The length of the CDR3 is 14 residues. The CDR3 loop reads CASSFAAGNSPLHF. The CDR3 bases are TGTGCCAGCAGCTTTGCAGCGGGCAATTCACCCCTCCACTTT.

This clonotype was counted many times. The rearrangement joins TRBV27 to TRBJ2-7; D is perhaps TRBD1 or TRBD2 (5 bases each). Germline CDR1 reads MNHEY; CDR2 reads SMNVEV (reference sequence). CDR3 size: 16 residues. The V and J ends lost 5 bases and 8 bases respectively, with 25 bases between them. The CDR3 here is CASSAYTGASGRKQYF. CDR3 coding DNA: TGTGCCAGCAGTGCCTATACAGGCGCGAGCGGAAGAAAGCAGTACTTC.

This clonotype was picked up many times. The J gene is TRBJ1-2, the V gene TRBV6-2 or TRBV6-3; D is perhaps TRBD1 (5 bases). Trimming shortened V by 4 bases and J by 5 bases, and 11 bases separated the two germline ends. The length of the CDR3 is 13 residues. Germline V gene data show CDR1 as MNHEY and CDR2 as SVGEGT. For the CDR3, the DNA is TGTGCCAGCAGTTCGGGCAGGGCTTATGGCTACACCTTC. Residues: CASSSGRAYGYTF.

This clonotype was observed many times. This rearrangement joins TRBV28 to TRBJ2-3; a possible D gene is TRBD2 (6 bases). Germline-derived CDR1 and CDR2 are MDHEN and SYDVKM. V lost 8 bases to trimming and J lost 3 bases, with 18 bases between them. The CDR3 runs to 15 residues. CDR3 sequence reads: CASHPGTLPTDTQYF. As DNA, the CDR3 is TGTGCCAGCCACCCCGGGACTTTACCGACAGATACGCAGTATTTT. Full variable domain (remainder filled in from reference TRBV28 and TRBJ2-3): DVKVTQSSRYLVKRTGEKVFLECVQDMDHENMFWYRQDPGLGLRLIYFSYDVKMKEKGDIPEGYSVSREKKERFSLILESASTNQTSMYLCASHPGTLPTDTQYFGPGTRLTVL.

This clonotype was counted ten times or more. The chain links TRBV12-3 or TRBV12-4 to TRBJ2-5; 7 nucleotides align to TRBD2. This CDR3 has 13 amino acids. V gave up 3 bases and J gave up 4 bases; unmatched junction bases: 2. DNA for the CDR3: TGTGCCAGCAGTTTCACGGGAGGAGAGACCCAGTACTTC. Amino acid sequence: CASSFTGGETQYF.

This clonotype was recorded a few times. The chain is built from TRBV30 and TRBJ1-1; TRBD1 is a possible D gene (6 bases). The CDR3 has 14 amino acids. Germline CDR1 GTSNPN, CDR2 SVGIG (reference sequence). V was shortened by 0 bases and J by 8 bases, with 16 bases between the two germline ends. CDR3 nucleotides: TGTGCCTGGAGTGTCTTTCTAGGGACAACCGAAGCTTTCTTT. As protein: CAWSVFLGTTEAFF.

This clonotype occurred many times. The V gene is TRBV3-1, the J gene TRBJ2-1; 7 nucleotides line up with TRBD2. Germline assignment: CDR1 LGHDT and CDR2 YNNKEL (reference sequence). The CDR3 contains 15 residues. Germline trimming cut 2 bases from V and 4 bases from J; bases unmatched to any gene: 5. CDR3 sequence (DNA): TGTGCCAGCAGCCAAATGAGCGGGATTTACAATGAGCAGTTCTTC. Translating it yields CASSQMSGIYNEQFF.

This clonotype was seen repeatedly, ten times or more. The chain recombines TRBV4-1 with TRBJ2-7; D might be TRBD2 (6 bases). Germline V gene sequence: CDR1 MGHRA, CDR2 YSYEKL. The CDR3 length is 16 residues. V shed 1 base and J shed 7 bases, with 20 bases lying between them. The CDR3 nucleotides read TGCGCCAGCAGCCAAGGGACTACGGGGTATGAGGGGGAGCAGTACTTC. Amino acids: CASSQGTTGYEGEQYF.

This clonotype has ten or more counts. The chain carries TRBV5-5 and TRBJ1-2, with TRBD1 as a possible D gene (6 bases). The CDR3 extends over 14 amino acids. Trimming left V 4 bases short and J 6 bases short, with 16 bases between. Germline values: CDR1 SGHKS, CDR2 YYEKEE (reference sequence). Here the CDR3 DNA reads TGTGCCAGCAGCACACAGGGTTTTCGGGATGGCTACACCTTC. The encoded protein is CASSTQGFRDGYTF.

Ten or more counts support this clonotype. The rearrangement links TRBV5-1 to TRBJ2-5; tentative D call: TRBD1 (6 bases). The V gene's germline CDR1 is SGHRS and CDR2 YFSETQ. V lost 2 bases to trimming and J lost 1 base, with 15 bases between them. The CDR3 covers 16 residues. The CDR3 reads CASSFGTRAAQETQYF. CDR3 nucleotide sequence: TGCGCCAGCAGCTTCGGGACACGCGCCGCCCAAGAGACCCAGTACTTC.

This clonotype has at least ten counts. This chain uses TRBV27 with TRBJ2-1; tentatively, D is TRBD1 or TRBD2 (5 bases each). The CDR3 is made up of 17 amino acids. Germline CDR1 reads MNHEY; CDR2 reads SMNVEV (reference sequence). V dropped 5 bases and J dropped 0 bases, with 17 bases sitting between them. The CDR3 nucleotides are TGTGCCAGCAGTGCCGGGACCGAGAGGAGCTCCTACAATGAGCAGTTCTTC. This codes for CASSAGTERSSYNEQFF.

The chain recombines TRBV12-3 or TRBV12-4 with TRBJ2-3, with 9 bases aligning to TRBD2. V dropped 7 bases and J dropped 3; count of bases not matched to a gene: 5. The CDR3 spans 14 residues. DNA of the CDR3: TGTGCCAGCAATGCGCTAGCGGGAACAGATACGCAGTATTTT. It translates to CASNALAGTDTQYF.

This clonotype was recorded many times. The chain has TRBV20-1 and TRBJ2-7; tentative D call: TRBD2 (5 bases). Germline CDR1 is DFQATT and CDR2 is SNEGSKA (reference sequence). The V gene lost 7 bases and the J gene lost 5 bases, with 27 bases spanning the gap. The CDR3 has 16 amino acids. DNA of the CDR3: TGCAGTGGCTTTACGGCCTTAGACGGATTGGAGGACGAGCAGTACTTC. This gives the protein CSGFTALDGLEDEQYF.

This clonotype has ten or more counts. The V gene is TRBV12-3 or TRBV12-4, the J gene TRBJ2-7; D ambiguous. V gave up 2 bases and J gave up 8 bases, with 10 bases separating them. The CDR3 runs 12 residues. The CDR3, as DNA: TGTGCCAGCAGTTTATCATCTGGGAAGCAGTACTTC. It encodes CASSLSSGKQYF.

This clonotype turned up a few times. V gene TRBV12-3 or TRBV12-4 combines with J gene TRBJ2-2; the D call may be TRBD1 or TRBD2 (6 bases each). The CDR3 is 16 residues long. V lost 3 bases and J 1 base, leaving 12 bases between the germline ends. CDR3 nucleotide sequence: TGTGCCAGCAGTTTCGGGGGCACGGTGAACACCGGGGAGCTGTTTTTT. Amino acids: CASSFGGTVNTGELFF.

The rearrangement joins TRBV6-2 or TRBV6-3 to TRBJ2-5; 7 bases map to TRBD2. This CDR3 region has 16 residues. V lost 6 bases to trimming and J lost 5 bases; unmatched junction nucleotides: 15. Per the germline V gene, CDR1 is MNHEY and CDR2 is SVGEGT. CDR3 region: CASRPTSDLEGETQYF. In nucleotides, the CDR3 is TGTGCCAGCAGGCCTACTAGCGACCTCGAGGGTGAGACCCAGTACTTC.

This chain joins TRBV7-8 and TRBJ2-5, with a tentative D call TRBD2 (5 bases). CDR3 length: 18 residues. Germline CDR1 SGHVS, CDR2 FQNEAQ. V lost 6 bases and J 1 base, leaving 24 bases between the germline ends. This CDR3 reads CASSFIRILGRGQETQYF. For the CDR3, the DNA is TGTGCCAGCAGTTTTATTCGTATTCTAGGACGGGGCCAAGAGACCCAGTACTTC.

This clonotype was detected ten times or more. J is TRBJ2-7 and V is TRBV5-1, with 11 bases identical to TRBD2. The germline gives CDR1 SGHRS, CDR2 YFSETQ. The CDR3 contains 16 residues. V lost 3 bases, J lost 3 bases, and 8 bases stayed unmatched. The CDR3 loop reads CASSWGLAEALYEQYF. In nucleotides, the CDR3 is TGCGCCAGCAGCTGGGGACTAGCGGAGGCCCTCTACGAGCAGTACTTC.